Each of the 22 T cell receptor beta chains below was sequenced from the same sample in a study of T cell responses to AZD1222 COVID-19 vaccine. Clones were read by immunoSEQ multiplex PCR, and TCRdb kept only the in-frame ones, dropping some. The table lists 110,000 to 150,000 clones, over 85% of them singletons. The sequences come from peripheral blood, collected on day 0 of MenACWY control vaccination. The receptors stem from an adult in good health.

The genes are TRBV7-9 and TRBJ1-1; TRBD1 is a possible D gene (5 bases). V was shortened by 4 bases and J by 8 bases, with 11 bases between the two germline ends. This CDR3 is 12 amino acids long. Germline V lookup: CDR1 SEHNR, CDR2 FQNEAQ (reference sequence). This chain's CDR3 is CASSSGAQEAFF. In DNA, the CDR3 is TGTGCCAGCAGCTCTGGGGCACAGGAAGCTTTCTTT. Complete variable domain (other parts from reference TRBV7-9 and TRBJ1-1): DTGVSQNPRHKITKRGQNVTFRCDPISEHNRLYWYRQTLGQGPEFLTYFQNEAQLEKSRLLSDRFSAERPKGSFSTLEIQRTEQGDSAMYLCASSSGAQEAFFGQGTRLTVV.

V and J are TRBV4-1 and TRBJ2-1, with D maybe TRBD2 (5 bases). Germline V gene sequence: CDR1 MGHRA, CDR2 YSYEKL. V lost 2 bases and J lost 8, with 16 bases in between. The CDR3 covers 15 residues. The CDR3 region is CASSQRYPSSDEQFF. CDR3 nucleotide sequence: TGCGCCAGCAGCCAACGGTACCCCAGTAGCGATGAGCAGTTCTTC.

CDR3 DNA sequence: TGCAGCGGTCAGACCGGGACAGAGGTCTTCTTT. It encodes CSGQTGTEVFF. This chain connects TRBV29-1 to TRBJ1-1, with 7 bases aligning to TRBD1. CDR1 and CDR2 (germline): SQVTM, ANQGSEA. The V gene end was trimmed by 7 bases and the J gene end by 14 bases; junction bases not matched to a gene: 13. This CDR3 spans 11 amino acids.

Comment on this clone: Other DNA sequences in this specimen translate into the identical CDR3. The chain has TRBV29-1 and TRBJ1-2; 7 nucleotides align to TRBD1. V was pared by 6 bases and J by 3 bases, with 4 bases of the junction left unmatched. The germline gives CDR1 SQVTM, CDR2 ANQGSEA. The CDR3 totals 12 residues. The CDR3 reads CSVGGLDYGYTF. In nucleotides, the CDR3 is TGCAGCGTAGGGGGCTTGGACTATGGCTACACCTTC. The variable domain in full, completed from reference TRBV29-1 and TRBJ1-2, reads SAVISQKPSRDICQRGTSLTIQCQVDSQVTMMFWYRQQPGQSLTLIATANQGSEATYESGFVIDKFPISRPNLTFSTLTVSNMSPEDSSIYLCSVGGLDYGYTFGSGTRLTVV.

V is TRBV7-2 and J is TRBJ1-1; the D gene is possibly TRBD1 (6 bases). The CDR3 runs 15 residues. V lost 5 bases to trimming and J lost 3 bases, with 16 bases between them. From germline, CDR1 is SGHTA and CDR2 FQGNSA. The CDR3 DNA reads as TGTGCCAGCAGCCCTCAGGGGAGGGGGGACACTGAAGCTTTCTTT. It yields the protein CASSPQGRGDTEAFF.

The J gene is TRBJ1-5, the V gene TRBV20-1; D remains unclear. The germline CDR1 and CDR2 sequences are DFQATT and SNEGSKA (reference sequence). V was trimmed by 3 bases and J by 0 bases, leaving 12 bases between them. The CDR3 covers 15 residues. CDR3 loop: CSASIVFGSNQPQHF. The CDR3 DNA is TGCAGTGCTAGTATCGTTTTCGGTAGCAATCAGCCCCAGCATTTT.

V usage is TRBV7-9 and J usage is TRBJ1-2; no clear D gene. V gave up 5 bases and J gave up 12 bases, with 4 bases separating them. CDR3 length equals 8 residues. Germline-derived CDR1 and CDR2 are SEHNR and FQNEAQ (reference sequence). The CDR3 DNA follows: TGTGCCAGCAGCAAGGACACCTTC. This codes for CASSKDTF.

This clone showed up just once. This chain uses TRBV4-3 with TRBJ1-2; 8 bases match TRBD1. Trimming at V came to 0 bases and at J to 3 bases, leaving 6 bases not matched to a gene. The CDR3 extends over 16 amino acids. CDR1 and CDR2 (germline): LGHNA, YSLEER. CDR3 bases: TGCGCCAGCAGCCAAGATGTGGGACAGGCGGACTATGGCTACACCTTC. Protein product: CASSQDVGQADYGYTF.

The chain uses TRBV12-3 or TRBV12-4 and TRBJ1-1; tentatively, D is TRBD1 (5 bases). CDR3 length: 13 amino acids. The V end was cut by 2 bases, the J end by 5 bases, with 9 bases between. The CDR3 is CASSLQGWTEAFF. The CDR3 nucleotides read TGTGCCAGCAGTTTACAGGGTTGGACTGAAGCTTTCTTT.

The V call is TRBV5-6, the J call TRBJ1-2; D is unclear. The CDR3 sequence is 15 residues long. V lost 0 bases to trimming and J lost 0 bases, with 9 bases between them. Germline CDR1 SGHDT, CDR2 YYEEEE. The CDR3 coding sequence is TGTGCCAGCAGCTTGGACCGAGGAGCTAACTATGGCTACACCTTC. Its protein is CASSLDRGANYGYTF.

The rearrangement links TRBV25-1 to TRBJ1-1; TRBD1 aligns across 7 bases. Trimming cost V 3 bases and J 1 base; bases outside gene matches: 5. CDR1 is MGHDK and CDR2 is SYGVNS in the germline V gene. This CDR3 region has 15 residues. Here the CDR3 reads CASSDSGQKNTEAFF. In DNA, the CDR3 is TGTGCCAGCAGTGATTCGGGACAGAAGAACACTGAAGCTTTCTTT.

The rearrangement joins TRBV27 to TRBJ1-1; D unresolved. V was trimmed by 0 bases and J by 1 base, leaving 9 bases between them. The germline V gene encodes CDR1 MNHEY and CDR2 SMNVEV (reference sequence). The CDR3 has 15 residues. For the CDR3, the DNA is TGTGCCAGCAGTTTATCACCGATGGGGAACACTGAAGCTTTCTTT. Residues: CASSLSPMGNTEAFF.

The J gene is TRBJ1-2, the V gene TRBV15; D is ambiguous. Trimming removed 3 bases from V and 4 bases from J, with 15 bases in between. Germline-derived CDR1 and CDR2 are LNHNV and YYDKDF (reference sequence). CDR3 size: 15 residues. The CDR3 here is CATSRDKDNFYGYTF. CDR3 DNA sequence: TGTGCCACCAGCAGGGATAAAGACAACTTCTATGGCTACACCTTC. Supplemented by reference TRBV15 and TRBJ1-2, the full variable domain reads DAMVIQNPRYQVTQFGKPVTLSCSQTLNHNVMYWYQQKSSQAPKLLFHYYDKDFNNEADTPDNFQSRRPNTSFCFLDIRSPGLGDTAMYLCATSRDKDNFYGYTFGSGTRLTVV.

The CDR3 region is CASSRKGNTEAFF. The CDR3 DNA is TGTGCCAGCAGCCGTAAGGGGAACACTGAAGCTTTCTTT. The chain carries TRBV14 and TRBJ1-1; no definite D call. V dropped 4 bases and J dropped 1 base, with 7 bases sitting between them. Germline assignment: CDR1 SGHDN and CDR2 FVKESK. This CDR3 has 13 amino acids.

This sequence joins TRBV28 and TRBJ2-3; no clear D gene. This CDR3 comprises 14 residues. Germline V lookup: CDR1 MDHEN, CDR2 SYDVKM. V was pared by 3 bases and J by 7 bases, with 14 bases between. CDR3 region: CASSFRQSPYTQYF. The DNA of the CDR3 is TGTGCCAGCAGTTTCCGGCAGAGTCCTTATACGCAGTATTTT.

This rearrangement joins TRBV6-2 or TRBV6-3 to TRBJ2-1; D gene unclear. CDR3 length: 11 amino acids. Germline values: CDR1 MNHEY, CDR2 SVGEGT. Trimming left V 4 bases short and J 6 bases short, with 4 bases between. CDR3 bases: TGTGCCAGCAGTTGGTTCAATGAGCAGTTCTTC. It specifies CASSWFNEQFF.

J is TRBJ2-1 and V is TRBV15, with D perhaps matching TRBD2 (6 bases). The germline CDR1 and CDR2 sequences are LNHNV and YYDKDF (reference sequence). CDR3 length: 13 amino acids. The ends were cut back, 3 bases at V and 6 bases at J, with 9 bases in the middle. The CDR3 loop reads CATSRGLANEQFF. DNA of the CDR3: TGTGCCACCAGCAGGGGACTGGCCAATGAGCAGTTCTTC.

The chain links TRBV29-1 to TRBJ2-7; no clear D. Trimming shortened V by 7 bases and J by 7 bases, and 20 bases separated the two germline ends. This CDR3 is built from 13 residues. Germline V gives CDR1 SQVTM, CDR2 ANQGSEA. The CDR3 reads CSAELGPNREQYF. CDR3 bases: TGCAGCGCGGAGCTTGGCCCTAATCGGGAGCAGTACTTC.

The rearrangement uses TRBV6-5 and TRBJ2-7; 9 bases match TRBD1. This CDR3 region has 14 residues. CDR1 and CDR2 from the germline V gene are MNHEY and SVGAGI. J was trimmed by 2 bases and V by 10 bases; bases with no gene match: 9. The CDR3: CATHRDRVAYEQYF. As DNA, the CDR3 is TGTGCCACCCATAGGGACAGGGTCGCCTACGAGCAGTACTTC.

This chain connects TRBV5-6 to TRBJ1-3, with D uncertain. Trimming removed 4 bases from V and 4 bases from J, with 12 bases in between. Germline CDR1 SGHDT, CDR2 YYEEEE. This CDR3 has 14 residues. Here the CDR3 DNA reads TGTGCCAGCAGCCTCAAAGCGCCCGGAAACACCATATATTTT. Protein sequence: CASSLKAPGNTIYF.

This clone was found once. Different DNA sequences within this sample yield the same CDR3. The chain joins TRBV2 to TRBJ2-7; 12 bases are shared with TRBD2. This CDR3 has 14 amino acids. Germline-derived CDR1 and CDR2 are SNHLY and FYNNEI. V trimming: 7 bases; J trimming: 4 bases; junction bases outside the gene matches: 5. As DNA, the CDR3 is TGTGCCAGCAACAGACTAGCGGGGGCTTACGAGCAGTACTTC. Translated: CASNRLAGAYEQYF.

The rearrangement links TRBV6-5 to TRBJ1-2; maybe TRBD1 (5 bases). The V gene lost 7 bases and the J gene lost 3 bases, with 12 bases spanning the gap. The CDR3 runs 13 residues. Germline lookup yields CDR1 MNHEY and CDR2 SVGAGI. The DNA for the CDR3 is TGTGCCAGCACTCTGGGACTCCACTATGGCTACACCTTC. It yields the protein CASTLGLHYGYTF.